This T cell receptor (beta chain) was profiled in a study of shared clonotypes between healthy human individuals. This clone showed up just a few times. The assay was immunoSEQ multiplex PCR, and TCRdb's table has in-frame clones only and misses some. The data show approximately 2.1 million clones, approximately 95% seen once. This CDR3 spans 15 amino acids. CDR1 is MNHEY, CDR2 SVGAGI, per germline. Trimming at V came to 6 bases and at J to 3 bases, leaving 6 bases not matched to a gene. The rearrangement joins TRBV6-5 to TRBJ1-5, with 9 bases fitting TRBD1. This TCR was recovered from a man aged 18 to 29 in good health. Some clones in this sample may be carry-over from other donors' samples. The sequenced material came from naive CD4+ T cells from PBMCs. Subset described: CD45RA+ positively selected. The CDR3 sequence is CASRPGTGNNQPQHF. CDR3 coding DNA: TGTGCCAGCAGACCCGGGACAGGGAACAATCAGCCCCAGCATTTT.